This T cell receptor beta chain derives from a study of T cells after yellow fever vaccination. Study-level background: Researchers used SMART-Seq v4 Ultra Low Input to prepare fractions that had low cell numbers.

This clonotype came up a few times. Its matching antigen is unknown. General study findings and limits: A small share of clonotypes appeared in both CD4 and CD8 compartments. It was a weaker secondary response, yet one that peaked faster, at day 5 versus 15. High-abundance clonotypes from the bulk population could contaminate FACS-sorted repertoires.

TCRdb analysed the 5' RACE reads with MiXCR anew, one entry per CDR3 protein. The sample includes about 320,000 distinct CDR3 sequences, 9.5% to 12% of them seen just once. Deletions cut 6 bases from V and 2 bases from J, with 11 bases between. The CDR3 has 13 residues. The receptor was derived from a man younger than 35 who received the YFV17D yellow fever vaccine. Material: CD4+ T cells sorted from PBMCs, obtained 45 days after the yellow fever booster vaccination. The chain uses TRBV12-3 or TRBV12-4 and TRBJ2-7, with a possible D match to TRBD2 (5 bases). The CDR3 region has the DNA TGTGCCAGCAGCACCACCGGGACCTACGAGCAGTACTTC. Its translation is CASSTTGTYEQYF.